This is a list of T cell receptor beta chains from one sample in a study of circulating and synovial CD4+ cells in juvenile arthritis. Sequencing used immunoSEQ multiplex PCR; TCRdb keeps in-frame clones, though not all of them. The sample holds 30,000 or so clones; 90% to 95% are singletons and the top ten take around 0.7%. The sequencing sample was made of CD4+ T cells from blood. These receptors all stem from a human donor with juvenile idiopathic arthritis. CDR3s include the opening cysteine and the closing phenylalanine or tryptophan. D genes are given only for firm matches. Where a row states a size, it is once, few, many or the class of an expanded clone; other rows omit it.

abundance: -; v_gene: TRBV5-1; j_gene: TRBJ2-3; d_gene: TRBD2; CDR3nt: TGCGCCAGCAGCGATGTACTAGCGAAAGATACGCAGTATTTT; CDR3aa: CASSDVLAKDTQYF
abundance: -; v_gene: TRBV27; j_gene: TRBJ1-2; d_gene: -; CDR3nt: TGTGCCAGCAGTTTCGTTACAACAGGGTTTAGCTATGGCTACACCTTC; CDR3aa: CASSFVTTGFSYGYTF
abundance: -; v_gene: TRBV5-1; j_gene: TRBJ2-3; d_gene: TRBD2; CDR3nt: TGCGCCAGCAGCTCCAAGACTAGCGGGGGGGCAGATACGCAGTATTTT; CDR3aa: CASSSKTSGGADTQYF
abundance: -; v_gene: TRBV11-3; j_gene: TRBJ2-3; d_gene: TRBD2; CDR3nt: TGTGCCAGCAGCTTACCGGGACTAGCGGGAGATACGCAGTATTTT; CDR3aa: CASSLPGLAGDTQYF
abundance: -; v_gene: TRBV19; j_gene: TRBJ2-1; d_gene: -; CDR3nt: TGTGCCAGTGCACAGGTGCCCCTCTACAATGAGCAGTTCTTC; CDR3aa: CASAQVPLYNEQFF
abundance: -; v_gene: TRBV19; j_gene: TRBJ2-5; d_gene: -; CDR3nt: TGTGCCAGTAGTATAGTACAGGGAGGGGAGACCCAGTACTTC; CDR3aa: CASSIVQGGETQYF
abundance: few; v_gene: TRBV19; j_gene: TRBJ1-1; d_gene: -; CDR3nt: TGTGCCAGTAGTATAGGAGGATACACTGAAGCTTTCTTT; CDR3aa: CASSIGGYTEAFF
abundance: -; v_gene: TRBV2; j_gene: TRBJ2-6; d_gene: -; CDR3nt: TGTGCCAGCAAGGAAGCTGGGGCTAATGGGGCCAACGTCCTGACTTTC; CDR3aa: CASKEAGANGANVLTF
abundance: few; v_gene: TRBV5-4; j_gene: TRBJ1-3; d_gene: TRBD1; CDR3nt: TGTGCCAGCAGCTTGCCAGGGGGCGGAGGAAACACCATATATTTT; CDR3aa: CASSLPGGGGNTIYF
abundance: -; v_gene: TRBV7-6; j_gene: TRBJ2-2; d_gene: -; CDR3nt: TGTGCCAGCAGCCCCCGGGCAGGGCGGACCGGGGAGCTGTTTTTT; CDR3aa: CASSPRAGRTGELFF